This TCR beta chain appears in the sequencing data of a study of T cells in narcolepsy. Broader study findings: Autoreactive HCRT-specific and TRIB2-specific clonotypes were marked in same-patient CSF-versus-blood CD4+ comparisons.

Here immunoSEQ multiplex PCR was the method, and the copy in TCRdb shows in-frame clones only, minus some. In the table there are around 25,000 clones, roughly four fifths of which are singletons. Germline V lookup: CDR1 LGHNA, CDR2 YNFKEQ. The CDR3 sequence is 16 residues long. Regarding this clone: Its antigen is undetermined. The junction and the germline gene differ at one end; a read error may be behind it. Different DNA sequences within this sample yield the same CDR3.

The chain couples TRBV4-2 to TRBJ1-4; D uncertain. The sample consisted of memory (CD45RA-) CD4+ T cells from blood. The origin of this receptor is a human donor in good health. CDR3 in amino acids: CASSQGMGSANEKLFF. CDR3 nucleotides: TGTGCCAGCAGCCAGGGTATGGGATCAGCTAATGAAAAACTGTTCTTT.